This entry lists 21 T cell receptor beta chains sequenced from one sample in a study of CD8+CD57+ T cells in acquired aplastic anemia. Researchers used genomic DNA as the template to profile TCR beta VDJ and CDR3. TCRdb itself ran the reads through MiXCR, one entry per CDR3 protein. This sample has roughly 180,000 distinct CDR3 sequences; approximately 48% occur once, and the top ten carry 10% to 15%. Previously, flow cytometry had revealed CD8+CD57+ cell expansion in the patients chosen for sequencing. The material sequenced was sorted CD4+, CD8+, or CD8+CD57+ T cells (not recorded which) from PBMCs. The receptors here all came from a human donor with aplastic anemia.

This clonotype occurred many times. CDR3 region: CSCRGNYGELFF. CDR3 in DNA: TGCAGTTGCCGGGGGAACTACGGGGAGCTGTTTTTT. V and J are TRBV20-1 and TRBJ2-2; a weak D match, TRBD2 (6 bases). Between the trimmed V and J ends, which lost 8 bases and 7 bases, there was a span of 14 bases. Germline loops: CDR1 DFQATT, CDR2 SNEGSKA (reference sequence). This CDR3 is 12 amino acids long.

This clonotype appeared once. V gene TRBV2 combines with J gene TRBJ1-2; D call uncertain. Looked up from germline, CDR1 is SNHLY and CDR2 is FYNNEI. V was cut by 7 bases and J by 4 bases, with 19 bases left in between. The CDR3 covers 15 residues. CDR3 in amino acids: CASKSLSPGGYGYTF. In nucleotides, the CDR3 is TGTGCCAGCAAATCCCTAAGTCCAGGAGGCTATGGCTACACCTTC.

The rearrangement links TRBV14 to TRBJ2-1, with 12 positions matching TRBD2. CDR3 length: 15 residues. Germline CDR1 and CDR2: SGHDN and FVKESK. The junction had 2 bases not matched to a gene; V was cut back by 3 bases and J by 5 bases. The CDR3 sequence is CASSHLAGGDNEQFF. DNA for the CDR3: TGTGCCAGCAGCCATCTAGCGGGGGGGGACAATGAGCAGTTCTTC.

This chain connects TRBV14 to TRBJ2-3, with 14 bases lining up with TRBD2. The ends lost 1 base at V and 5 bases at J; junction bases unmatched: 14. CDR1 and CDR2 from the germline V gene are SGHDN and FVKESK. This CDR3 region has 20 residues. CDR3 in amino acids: CASSQVSGGLAGEGRDTQYF. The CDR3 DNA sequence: TGTGCCAGCAGCCAAGTTTCAGGGGGACTAGCGGGGGAAGGTAGAGATACGCAGTATTTT.

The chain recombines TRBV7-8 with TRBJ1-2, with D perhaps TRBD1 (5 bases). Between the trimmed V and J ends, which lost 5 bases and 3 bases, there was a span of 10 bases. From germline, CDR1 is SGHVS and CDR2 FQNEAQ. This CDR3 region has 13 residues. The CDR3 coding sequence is TGTGCCAGCAGCCTCAGGGCCGACTATGGCTACACCTTC. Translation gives CASSLRADYGYTF.

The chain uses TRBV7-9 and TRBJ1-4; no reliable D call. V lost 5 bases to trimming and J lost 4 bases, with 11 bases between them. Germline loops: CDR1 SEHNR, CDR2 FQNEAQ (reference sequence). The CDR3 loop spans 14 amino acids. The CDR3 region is CASSPRRSNEKLFF. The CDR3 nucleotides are TGTGCCAGCAGCCCACGTAGGAGTAATGAAAAACTGTTTTTT. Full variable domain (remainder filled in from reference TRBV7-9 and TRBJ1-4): DTGVSQNPRHKITKRGQNVTFRCDPISEHNRLYWYRQTLGQGPEFLTYFQNEAQLEKSRLLSDRFSAERPKGSFSTLEIQRTEQGDSAMYLCASSPRRSNEKLFFGSGTQLSVL.

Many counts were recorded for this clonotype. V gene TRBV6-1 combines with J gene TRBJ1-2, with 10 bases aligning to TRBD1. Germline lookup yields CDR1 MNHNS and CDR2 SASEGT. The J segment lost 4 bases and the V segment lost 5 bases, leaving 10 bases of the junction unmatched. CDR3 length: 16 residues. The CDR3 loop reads CASSPATGGGGYGYTF. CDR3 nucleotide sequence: TGTGCCAGCAGTCCCGCGACAGGGGGCGGTGGCTATGGCTACACCTTC.

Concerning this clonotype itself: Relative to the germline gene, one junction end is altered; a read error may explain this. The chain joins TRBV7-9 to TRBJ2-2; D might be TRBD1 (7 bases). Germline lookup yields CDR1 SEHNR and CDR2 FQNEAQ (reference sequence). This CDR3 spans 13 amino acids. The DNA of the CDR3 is TGCGCCAGCAGGCTTCAGGGGGGCGGGGAGCTGTTTTTT. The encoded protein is CASRLQGGGELFF.

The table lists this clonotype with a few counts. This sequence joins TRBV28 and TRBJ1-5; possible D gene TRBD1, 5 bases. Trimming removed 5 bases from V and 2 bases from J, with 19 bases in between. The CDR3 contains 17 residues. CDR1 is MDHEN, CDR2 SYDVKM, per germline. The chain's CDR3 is CASSPPRGSHRNQPQHF. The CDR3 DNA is TGTGCCAGCAGTCCACCCCGGGGGTCTCATCGCAATCAGCCCCAGCATTTT.

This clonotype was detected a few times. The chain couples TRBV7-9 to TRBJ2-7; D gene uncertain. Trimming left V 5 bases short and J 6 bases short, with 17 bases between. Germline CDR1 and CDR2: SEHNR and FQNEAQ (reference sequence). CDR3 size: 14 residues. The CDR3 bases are TGTGCCAGCAGCCCGGAGAGCAGGACGGGCGAGCAGTACTTC. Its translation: CASSPESRTGEQYF.

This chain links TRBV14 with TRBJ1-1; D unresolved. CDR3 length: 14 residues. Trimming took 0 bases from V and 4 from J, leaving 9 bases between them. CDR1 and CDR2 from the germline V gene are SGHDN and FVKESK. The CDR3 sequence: CASSQDLFLTEAFF. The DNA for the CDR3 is TGTGCCAGCAGCCAAGATCTATTTCTCACTGAAGCTTTCTTT.

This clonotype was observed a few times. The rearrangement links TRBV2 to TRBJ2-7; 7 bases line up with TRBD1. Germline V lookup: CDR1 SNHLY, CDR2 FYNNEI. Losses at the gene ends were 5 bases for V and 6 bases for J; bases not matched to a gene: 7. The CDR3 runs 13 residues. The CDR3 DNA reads TGTGCCAGCAGTCGGAAGGGGGCAGGCGAGCAGTACTTC. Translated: CASSRKGAGEQYF. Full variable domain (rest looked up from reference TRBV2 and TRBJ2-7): EPEVTQTPSHQVTQMGQEVILRCVPISNHLYFYWYRQILGQKVEFLVSFYNNEISEKSEIFDDQFSVERPDGSNFTLKIRSTKLEDSAMYFCASSRKGAGEQYFGPGTRLTVT.

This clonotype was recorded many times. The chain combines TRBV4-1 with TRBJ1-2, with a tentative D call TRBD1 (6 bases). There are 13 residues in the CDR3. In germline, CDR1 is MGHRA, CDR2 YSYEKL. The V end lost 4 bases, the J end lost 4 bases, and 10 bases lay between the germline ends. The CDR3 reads CASSPQDSYGYTF. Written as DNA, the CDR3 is TGCGCCAGCAGCCCCCAGGACAGCTATGGCTACACCTTC.

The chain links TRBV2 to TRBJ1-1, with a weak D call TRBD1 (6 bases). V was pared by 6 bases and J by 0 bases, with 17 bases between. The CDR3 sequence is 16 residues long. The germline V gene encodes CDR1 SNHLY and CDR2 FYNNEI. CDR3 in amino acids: CASSSWTVQMNTEAFF. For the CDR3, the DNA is TGTGCCAGCAGCTCATGGACAGTGCAGATGAACACTGAAGCTTTCTTT.

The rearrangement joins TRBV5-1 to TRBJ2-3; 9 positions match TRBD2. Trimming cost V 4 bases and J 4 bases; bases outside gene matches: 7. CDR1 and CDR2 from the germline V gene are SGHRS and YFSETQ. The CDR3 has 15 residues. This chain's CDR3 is CASSPRGGSADTQYF. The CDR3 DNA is TGCGCCAGCAGCCCGCGGGGGGGCAGCGCAGATACGCAGTATTTT.

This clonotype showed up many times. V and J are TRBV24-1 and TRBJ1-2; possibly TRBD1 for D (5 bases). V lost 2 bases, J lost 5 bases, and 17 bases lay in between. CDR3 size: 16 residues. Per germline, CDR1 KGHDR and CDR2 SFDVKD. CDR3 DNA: TGTGCCACCAGTGATTCAGCGGGACTGTCACTTTATGGCTACACCTTC. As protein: CATSDSAGLSLYGYTF.

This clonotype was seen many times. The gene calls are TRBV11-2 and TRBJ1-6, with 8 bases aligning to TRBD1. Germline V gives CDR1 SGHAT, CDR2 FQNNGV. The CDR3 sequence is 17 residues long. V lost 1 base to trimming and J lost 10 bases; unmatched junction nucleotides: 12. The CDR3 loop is CASSLGTGSSRWSPLHF. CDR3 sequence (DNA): TGTGCCAGCAGCTTAGGGACAGGGAGTAGTCGTTGGTCACCCCTCCACTTT. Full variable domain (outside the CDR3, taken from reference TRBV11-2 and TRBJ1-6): EAGVAQSPRYKIIEKRQSVAFWCNPISGHATLYWYQQILGQGPKLLIQFQNNGVVDDSQLPKDRFSAERLKGVDSTLKIQPAKLEDSAVYLCASSLGTGSSRWSPLHFGNGTRLTVT.

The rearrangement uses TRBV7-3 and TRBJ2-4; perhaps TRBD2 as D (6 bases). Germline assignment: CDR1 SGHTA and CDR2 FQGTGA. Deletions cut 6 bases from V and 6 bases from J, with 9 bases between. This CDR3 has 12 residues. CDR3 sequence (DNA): TGTGCCAGCAGGGAGGGGTTAAACATTCAGTACTTC. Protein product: CASREGLNIQYF.

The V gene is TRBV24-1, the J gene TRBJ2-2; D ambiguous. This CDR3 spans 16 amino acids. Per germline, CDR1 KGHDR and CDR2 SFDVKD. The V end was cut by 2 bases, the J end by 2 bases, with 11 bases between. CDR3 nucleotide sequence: TGTGCCACCAGTGATTCGCGGAGAGCAAACACCGGGGAGCTGTTTTTT. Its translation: CATSDSRRANTGELFF.

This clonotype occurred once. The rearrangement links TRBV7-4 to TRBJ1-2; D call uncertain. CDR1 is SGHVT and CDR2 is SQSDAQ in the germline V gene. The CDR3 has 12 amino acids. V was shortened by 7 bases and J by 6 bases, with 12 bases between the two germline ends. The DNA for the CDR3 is TGTGCCAGCACCGTGGAGGCCCATGGCTACACCTTC. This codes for CASTVEAHGYTF.

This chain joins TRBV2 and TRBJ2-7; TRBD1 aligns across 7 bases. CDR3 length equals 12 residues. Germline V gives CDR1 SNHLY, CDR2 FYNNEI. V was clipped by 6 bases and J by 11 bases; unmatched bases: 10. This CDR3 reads CASSGKGAAKYF. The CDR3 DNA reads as TGTGCCAGCAGCGGTAAGGGGGCGGCCAAGTACTTC.